Included here is one T cell receptor (beta chain) sequence, with context. CDR3 length: 16 amino acids. Germline V CDR1 and CDR2: SGHTA, FQGNSA. V trimming: 2 bases; J trimming: 3 bases; junction bases outside the gene matches: 5. The sample belongs to a study of blood T cell repertoires in COVID-19. About the study: Italy, Spain and the United States were the sources of the convalescent and acute COVID-19 samples. From T cells, B-cell-depleted T cells, or PBMCs came the material, which was cDNA or gDNA.

As handled by the study authors: Amplification from reference gene primers served as the basis for estimated nucleated cell counts. Produced via immunoSEQ multiplex PCR; TCRdb's table is partial and in-frame only. Clonal size and the V and J genes are those of that table, whereas D and trimming came from the DNA. The sample carries 50,000 to 60,000 clones, around nine tenths recorded once. The clonotype originates from a human donor with active COVID-19. The donor label of this sample is uncertain. Sample: peripheral blood. The chain carries TRBV7-2 and TRBJ2-1; 9 nucleotides agree with TRBD2. The CDR3 DNA follows: TGTGCCAGCAGCTTAACTGCGGGGGGGCACTACAATGAGCAGTTCTTC. Its translation: CASSLTAGGHYNEQFF.